This TCR beta chain appears in the sequencing data of a study of identical twins. With 1 base removed from V and 0 bases from J, the gap between germline ends came to 12 bases. The CDR3 sequence is 16 residues long. The germline CDR1 and CDR2 sequences are SEHNR and FQNEAQ (reference sequence). Using its own MiXCR run on the 5' RACE reads, TCRdb lists one record per CDR3 protein. The table has more than 400,000 distinct CDR3 sequences, about 15% seen once; the top ten hold roughly 0.46%. Points from the study as a whole: Within cord blood, abundant beta clonotypes carried fewer insertions, but memory repertoires showed no such trend.

Note on this clonotype: Its antigen is still unknown.

These records were also assigned to another study, of yellow fever vaccine responses in identical twins.

The sequenced sample was CD4+ T cells sorted from blood. The chain couples TRBV7-9 to TRBJ1-1; D ambiguous. The clonotype comes from a woman younger than 30 in good health. This chain's CDR3 is CASSLGSGVMNTEAFF. CDR3 coding DNA: TGTGCCAGCAGCTTAGGGTCAGGAGTAATGAACACTGAAGCTTTCTTT.